The 32 T cell receptor beta chains below were found in one sample sequenced in a study of T cells after yellow fever vaccination. Each CDR3 protein gets one entry after TCRdb re-called the 5' RACE reads with MiXCR. The sample has 400,000 to 450,000 distinct CDR3 sequences, over 15% seen once. The sequenced sample was PBMCs, obtained before the yellow fever booster vaccination. All receptors derive from a man younger than 35 who received the YFV17D yellow fever vaccine.

This clonotype has a handful of counts. The V call is TRBV5-1, the J call TRBJ2-5; tentative D call: TRBD2 (6 bases). V lost 5 bases to trimming and J lost 2 bases, with 10 bases between them. The CDR3 contains 13 residues. Germline V gives CDR1 SGHRS, CDR2 YFSETQ. The DNA of the CDR3 is TGCGCCAGCAGGCAGAGCGGGCAAGAGACCCAGTACTTC. Its protein product is CASRQSGQETQYF.

The CDR3 nucleotides read TGCGCCAGCAGAGTACCCGGGGTATCGGCCAACGTCCTGACTTTC. Its translation is CASRVPGVSANVLTF. This rearrangement joins TRBV5-1 to TRBJ2-6; tentative D call: TRBD2 (5 bases). V dropped 5 bases and J dropped 6 bases, with 15 bases sitting between them. Germline-derived CDR1 and CDR2 are SGHRS and YFSETQ. The CDR3 has 15 residues.

This clonotype was seen more than once but under ten times. The chain carries TRBV18 and TRBJ1-5; 11 nucleotides align to TRBD1. The V and J ends lost 5 bases and 5 bases, in that order; junction bases with no gene match: 2. Germline V CDR1 and CDR2: KGHSH, LQKENI. The CDR3 consists of 14 residues. The DNA of the CDR3 is TGTGCCAGCTCAGCGGGACAGGGGGATCAGCCCCAGCATTTT. This translates into CASSAGQGDQPQHF.

This chain uses TRBV2 with TRBJ2-2, with D unclear. The germline CDR1 and CDR2 sequences are SNHLY and FYNNEI. The length of the CDR3 is 10 residues. V was clipped by 8 bases and J by 5 bases, with 3 bases between them. As DNA, the CDR3 is TGTGCCAGCGAGACCGGGGAGCTGTTTTTT. Encoded protein: CASETGELFF.

This clonotype has at least ten counts. The rearrangement uses TRBV30 and TRBJ2-5; TRBD1 matches at 8 bases. The CDR3 length is 14 residues. CDR1 is GTSNPN, CDR2 SVGIG, per germline (reference sequence). V shed 0 bases, J shed 7 bases, and the junction held 7 bases outside the gene matches. CDR3: CAWSVGGGTGTQYF. In DNA, the CDR3 is TGTGCCTGGAGTGTAGGAGGTGGGACAGGGACCCAGTACTTC. Full variable domain (missing parts from reference TRBV30 and TRBJ2-5): SQTIHQWPATLVQPVGSPLSLECTVEGTSNPNLYWYRQAAGRGLQLLFYSVGIGQISSEVPQNLSASRPQDRQFILSSKKLLLSDSGFYLCAWSVGGGTGTQYFGPGTRLLVL.

This clonotype was seen at least ten times. The rearrangement links TRBV20-1 to TRBJ2-5; TRBD1 or TRBD2 may be the D gene (5 bases each). V lost 6 bases, J lost 4 bases, and 15 bases lay in between. Germline CDR1 reads DFQATT; CDR2 reads SNEGSKA (reference sequence). This CDR3 spans 13 amino acids. The CDR3 loop reads CSAPGDPRETQYF. In DNA form, the CDR3 reads TGCAGTGCCCCCGGGGACCCCCGAGAGACCCAGTACTTC.

The chain recombines TRBV6-5 with TRBJ1-6; the D gene is possibly TRBD1 (5 bases). Germline-derived CDR1 and CDR2 are MNHEY and SVGAGI. This CDR3 comprises 19 residues. V shed 1 base and J shed 7 bases, with 23 bases lying between them. The CDR3 loop is CASSYFGFDGHGKNSPLHF. For the CDR3, the DNA is TGTGCCAGCAGTTACTTTGGGTTCGACGGACATGGCAAGAATTCACCCCTCCACTTT.

This clonotype occurred a few times. V and J are TRBV6-2 or TRBV6-3 and TRBJ1-1; a possible D gene is TRBD1 (5 bases). The germline V gene encodes CDR1 MNHEY and CDR2 SVGEGT. This CDR3 region has 11 residues. Trimming removed 8 bases from V and 3 bases from J, with 7 bases in between. CDR3 residues: CASGGYTEAFF. As DNA, the CDR3 is TGTGCCAGCGGGGGGTACACTGAAGCTTTCTTT.

This clonotype appeared a few times. The V call is TRBV4-3, the J call TRBJ2-7; unclear D gene. The CDR3 is 13 amino acids. Germline CDR1 LGHNA, CDR2 YSLEER. V was trimmed by 0 bases and J by 7 bases, leaving 10 bases between them. CDR3 bases: TGCGCCAGCAGCCAAGATTTTGGACGGGAGCAGTACTTC. The encoded protein is CASSQDFGREQYF.

In this sample, this clonotype turned up a few times. The chain has TRBV12-3 or TRBV12-4 and TRBJ2-1, with 13 bases matching TRBD2. After removal of 6 bases from V and 1 base from J, the junction contained 6 bases not matched to a gene. CDR3 length: 17 residues. CDR3: CASRQGLAGYSYNEQFF. The DNA of the CDR3 is TGTGCCAGCAGGCAGGGACTAGCGGGGTATTCCTACAATGAGCAGTTCTTC.

This clonotype has a handful of counts. The chain joins TRBV7-9 to TRBJ1-2; D remains ambiguous. V was clipped by 4 bases and J by 1 base, with 10 bases between them. CDR1 and CDR2 (germline): SEHNR, FQNEAQ (reference sequence). CDR3 length: 14 residues. The CDR3 here is CASSYNSNNYGYTF. In nucleotides, the CDR3 is TGTGCCAGCAGCTATAACAGTAATAACTATGGCTACACCTTC.

This chain connects TRBV7-3 to TRBJ2-3; 7 bases agree with TRBD2. The germline gives CDR1 SGHTA, CDR2 FQGTGA. The CDR3 contains 16 residues. V was clipped by 1 base and J by 4 bases; unmatched bases: 8. The CDR3 sequence: CASSLIGGTRSDTQYF. CDR3 nucleotides: TGTGCCAGCAGCTTAATCGGGGGGACGAGGTCAGATACGCAGTATTTT. Supplemented by reference TRBV7-3 and TRBJ2-3, the full variable domain reads GAGVSQTPSNKVTEKGKYVELRCDPISGHTALYWYRQSLGQGPEFLIYFQGTGAADDSGLPNDRFFAVRPEGSVSTLKIQRTERGDSAVYLCASSLIGGTRSDTQYFGPGTRLTVL.

This clonotype was counted ten times or more. The chain has TRBV7-9 and TRBJ1-2; D is undetermined. This CDR3 has 13 residues. Trimming took off 7 bases at V and 2 bases at J, with 11 bases between the two ends. Germline V gives CDR1 SEHNR, CDR2 FQNEAQ (reference sequence). The DNA for the CDR3 is TGTGCCAGCACCCCAGGCACCAACTATGGCTACACCTTC. It codes for CASTPGTNYGYTF.

The V and J genes are TRBV4-2 and TRBJ2-1; D is undetermined. Trimming shortened V by 5 bases and J by 6 bases, and 5 bases separated the two germline ends. The CDR3 runs to 11 residues. The germline CDR1 and CDR2 sequences are LGHNA and YNFKEQ. The CDR3 is CASSDLNEQFF. The CDR3 DNA reads as TGTGCCAGCAGCGATCTCAATGAGCAGTTCTTC.

The CDR3 reads CASSIRPERKVAKNIQYF. The CDR3 bases are TGTGCCAGTAGTATCAGACCAGAGAGGAAGGTAGCCAAAAACATTCAGTACTTC. The chain recombines TRBV19 with TRBJ2-4, with no clear D. The CDR3 covers 18 residues. CDR1 and CDR2 (germline): LNHDA, SQIVND (reference sequence). Trimming stripped 3 bases from V and 0 bases from J, with 18 bases between.

This clonotype was seen ten or more times. This rearrangement joins TRBV6-6 to TRBJ2-7; D unclear. Germline assignment: CDR1 MNHNY and CDR2 SVGAGI (reference sequence). Trimming left V 0 bases short and J 0 bases short, with 3 bases between. The length of the CDR3 is 13 residues. The CDR3 bases are TGTGCCAGCAGTTACTCAGGCTCCTACGAGCAGTACGTC. This codes for CASSYSGSYEQYV.

There are many counts of this clonotype. V is TRBV12-3 or TRBV12-4 and J is TRBJ2-5, with D tentatively TRBD1 (6 bases). V lost 6 bases to trimming and J lost 3 bases, with 11 bases between them. This CDR3 region has 13 residues. CDR3: CASRTGFEETQYF. The DNA of the CDR3 is TGTGCCAGCAGAACAGGGTTCGAAGAGACCCAGTACTTC.

The CDR3 bases are TGTGCCACCAGCAGAGCGGGCTCCTCTCTACAGTACGTC. Translating it yields CATSRAGSSLQYV. This chain connects TRBV15 to TRBJ2-7; D gene ambiguous. Trimming cost V 1 base and J 10 bases, with 14 bases left between them. Germline-derived CDR1 and CDR2 are LNHNV and YYDKDF (reference sequence). The CDR3 covers 13 residues.

The rearrangement joins TRBV12-5 to TRBJ2-1; 10 bases map to TRBD2. Germline CDR1 LGHNT, CDR2 FRNRAP. This CDR3 comprises 15 residues. Unmatched junction bases numbered 6, after V lost 2 bases and J lost 8 bases. The CDR3 coding sequence is TGTGCTAGTGGTTTGTCAATAGCGGGGGGTGATGAGCAGTTCTTC. Protein sequence: CASGLSIAGGDEQFF. Full variable domain (missing parts from reference TRBV12-5 and TRBJ2-1): DARVTQTPRHKVTEMGQEVTMRCQPILGHNTVFWYRQTMMQGLELLAYFRNRAPLDDSGMPKDRFSAEMPDATLATLKIQPSEPRDSAVYFCASGLSIAGGDEQFFGPGTRLTVL.

This clonotype was observed many times. The chain carries TRBV7-9 and TRBJ2-3; 10 bases map to TRBD2. This CDR3 is 15 amino acids long. Unmatched junction bases numbered 9, after V lost 5 bases and J lost 7 bases. The V gene's germline CDR1 is SEHNR and CDR2 FQNEAQ (reference sequence). The CDR3, as DNA: TGTGCCAGCAGCCCCCTAGCGGGGGCTTCCAATACGCAGTATTTT. Translated, it gives CASSPLAGASNTQYF.

This clonotype has a handful of counts. The chain has TRBV6-6 and TRBJ2-3, with D perhaps TRBD1 or TRBD2 (5 bases each). Germline CDR1 is MNHNY and CDR2 is SVGAGI (reference sequence). The CDR3 is 16 residues long. V dropped 6 bases and J dropped 0 bases, with 16 bases sitting between them. CDR3 bases: TGTGCCAGCAGATACGGGACCCCTTCTAGCACAGATACGCAGTATTTT. Amino acids: CASRYGTPSSTDTQYF.

The V and J genes are TRBV6-5 and TRBJ2-5; TRBD2 matches 7 bases. The CDR3 has 13 residues. The trim removed 5 bases at V and 4 bases at J, leaving 4 bases unmatched. Germline loops: CDR1 MNHEY, CDR2 SVGAGI. CDR3 nucleotides: TGTGCCAGCAGTCGATGGGGGGGAGAGACCCAGTACTTC. It translates to CASSRWGGETQYF.

V gene TRBV5-6 combines with J gene TRBJ1-1, with D unresolved. This CDR3 contains 12 residues. V was trimmed by 4 bases and J by 7 bases, leaving 11 bases between them. Germline V gene lookup returns CDR1 SGHDT and CDR2 YYEEEE. CDR3 sequence (DNA): TGTGCCAGCAGCGCCCCCTGGGGTGAAGCTTTCTTT. This translates into CASSAPWGEAFF.

Only a few counts were recorded for this clonotype. The chain is built from TRBV29-1 and TRBJ2-1; D might be TRBD1 or TRBD2, each matching 7 bases. V shed 6 bases and J shed 7 bases, with 25 bases lying between them. The CDR3 length is 16 residues. Germline CDR1 and CDR2: SQVTM and ANQGSEA. CDR3 in amino acids: CSVDRWGGGIENEQFF. The CDR3 coding sequence is TGCAGCGTCGACAGGTGGGGAGGGGGCATCGAGAATGAGCAGTTCTTC.

The chain has TRBV20-1 and TRBJ1-5, with 7 positions matching TRBD1. The CDR3 sequence is 15 residues long. CDR1 DFQATT and CDR2 SNEGSKA come from the germline V gene (reference sequence). V trimming: 4 bases; J trimming: 1 base; junction bases outside the gene matches: 7. Here the CDR3 DNA reads TGCAGTGCTACAGACAGGGTCCGGAGCAATCAGCCCCAGCATTTT. This encodes CSATDRVRSNQPQHF.

This clonotype was detected a few times. This chain joins TRBV5-1 and TRBJ2-2; possibly TRBD2 for D (6 bases). In germline, CDR1 is SGHRS, CDR2 YFSETQ. V lost 0 bases and J lost 1, with 19 bases in between. This CDR3 has 19 amino acids. DNA of the CDR3: TGCGCCAGCAGCTTGGCCTATTCTTCGGGGGAACGGAACACCGGGGAGCTGTTTTTT. Translating it yields CASSLAYSSGERNTGELFF.

There are a few counts of this clonotype. This chain joins TRBV4-3 and TRBJ1-5; D is possibly TRBD1 (5 bases). The CDR3 spans 14 residues. The V end lost 2 bases, the J end lost 9 bases, and 14 bases lay between the germline ends. Germline CDR1 is LGHNA and CDR2 is YSLEER. The CDR3 loop reads CASSQSGGGSPQHF. CDR3 DNA sequence: TGCGCCAGCAGCCAATCAGGCGGGGGATCGCCCCAGCATTTT.

In its sample, this clonotype was seen a few times. The genes are TRBV6-5 and TRBJ1-5; TRBD1 aligns across 8 bases. The V segment lost 6 bases and the J segment 0 bases; nucleotides outside the gene matches: 13. The CDR3 runs to 18 residues. Germline CDR1 reads MNHEY; CDR2 reads SVGAGI. The CDR3 sequence is CASSLRAGGHPSNQPQHF. In DNA form, the CDR3 reads TGTGCCAGCAGCCTCCGGGCAGGGGGCCACCCTAGCAATCAGCCCCAGCATTTT.

A few counts support this clonotype. The gene calls are TRBV7-6 and TRBJ2-3; D is uncertain. From germline, CDR1 is SGHVS and CDR2 FNYEAQ. Between the trimmed V and J ends, which lost 3 bases and 2 bases, there was a span of 12 bases. This CDR3 has 15 residues. The CDR3 is CASSFMGHNTDTQYF. CDR3 coding DNA: TGTGCCAGCAGCTTTATGGGTCACAACACAGATACGCAGTATTTT.

The chain recombines TRBV5-4 with TRBJ1-4; D gene uncertain. V was clipped by 4 bases and J by 7 bases, with 20 bases between them. Per germline, CDR1 SGHNT and CDR2 YYREEE (reference sequence). CDR3 length equals 16 residues. The CDR3 reads CASSQSQLAASEKLFF. Written as DNA, the CDR3 is TGTGCCAGCAGCCAGTCCCAGCTAGCAGCGAGTGAAAAACTGTTTTTT.

This clonotype was seen a few times. The chain recombines TRBV5-6 with TRBJ1-1, with D unclear. Trimming cost V 1 base and J 1 base, with 11 bases left between them. Germline CDR1 is SGHDT and CDR2 is YYEEEE. This CDR3 contains 15 residues. The DNA for the CDR3 is TGTGCCAGCAGCTTGAAAGGCAGAGCGAACACTGAAGCTTTCTTT. Amino acid sequence: CASSLKGRANTEAFF.

The chain employs TRBV7-2 and TRBJ2-3; no definite D call. Germline loops: CDR1 SGHTA, CDR2 FQGNSA. V was pared by 3 bases and J by 9 bases, with 13 bases between. This CDR3 has 13 residues. CDR3 residues: CASSFDAMRTQYF. The CDR3 DNA sequence: TGTGCCAGCAGCTTTGATGCGATGCGGACGCAGTATTTT.